The following is a T cell receptor (beta chain) sequence with its context. No cognate antigen has been identified for it. No qualities accompany the bases; no much larger clone lies one base away. The sample is drawn from a study of memory CD4+ T cells and cytomegalovirus serostatus (dated by TCRdb to 2018 to 2020). About the full investigation: The cohort included approximately 35 healthy adults from Belgium, of whom 9 were CMV seropositive and 24 were CMV seronegative. To replicate a published TCR-based CMV serostatus classifier, the study sequenced CD4+ memory TCRbeta repertoires from a Belgian cohort whose cytomegalovirus serostatus was known. General conclusions and limits of the study: Unlike the original study, which covered naive and memory CD4+ and CD8+ populations, the Belgian study sequenced only CD4+CD45RO+ memory cells. The results were interpreted as suggesting that the CMV-associated TCR signature is largely present in the CD4+ memory repertoire. Among the 150 or so previously reported CMV-associated TCRbeta sequences, about 71 showed up in the CD4+ memory repertoires, with each one found in between one and five individuals. The original-framework classifier achieved a median bootstrapped AUC of around 0.95 with a 95% CI of 0.76-1.00 on the Belgian cohort. For predicting CMV serostatus, the median bootstrapped AUC was about 0.95 using the original framework and 0.91 using a US-trained random forest.

A FACSAria II was used to sort memory CD4+ T cells, defined as single viable CD3+CD4+CD8-CD45RO+ cells. CMV serostatus was assessed using a Roche Elecsys assay, by which serum IgG against CMV pp150, pp28, p38 and p52 was detected. After thawing, total CD4+ T cells were enriched by positive selection with CD4 magnetic microbeads. Samples originated from another study that specifically interrogated the CD4+ T cell memory repertoire. Peripheral blood mononuclear cells were isolated and cryopreserved according to standard operating procedures, and serum was kept at -80 degrees C. Staining used CD3-PerCP (BW264/56), CD4-APC (RPA-T4), CD45RO-PE (UCHT1) and CD8-Pacific Orange (3B5) antibodies, with Sytox blue excluding non-viable cells. CDR1 and CDR2 are read off the germline V gene as LGHNA and YNFKEQ. The CDR3 covers 14 residues, taking in both the cysteine and the phenylalanine. Only the CDR3 DNA stays, 42 bases, in frame from base 1. V is clipped by 1 base and J by 2 bases, and the sequence between their germline boundaries is 8 bases long.

Genomic DNA was extracted from sorted cells with the Quick-DNA Microprep Kit. TCRbeta DNA was amplified with the immunoSEQ hsTCRbeta kit following the manufacturer's protocol. TCRbeta libraries were sequenced on an Illumina MiSeq instrument. Per the source publication's procedure: After out-of-frame sequences were removed, 2.4 million or so distinct TCRbeta sequences remained, averaging about 66,813 per individual. Two values were used to score each individual: the count of about 160 previously reported CMV-associated TCRbeta sequences and the total count of productive distinct TCRbeta sequences. A beta-binomial model was reimplemented in Python, and scikit-learn random forests with default parameters were trained on US cohort data. On the Belgian cohort, classifier performance was reported as the median AUC, along with percentile confidence intervals, across 10,000 bootstrap iterations. TCRdb mirrors the immuneACCESS table, restricted to in-frame sequences. Some clones are absent from its copies; in checked studies, under half trace to an unresolved V gene, and the reason for the others is unknown. That table is the source of V, J and clone size, and D and trimming were worked out from the DNA. This sample lists some 25,000 clones; about 71% were detected once. Approximately 1% of the sample comes from the top ten.

The sample taken for sequencing was memory CD4+ T cells from blood. The rearranged segments are TRBV4-2 and TRBJ2-5, and TRBD1 may be the D gene, going by 6 matching bases. The TCR comes from an adult in good health and CMV-seronegative. The nucleotide sequence reads TGTGCCAGCAGCCAAGCCGGGACACAAGAGACCCAGTACTTC. This sequence encodes CASSQAGTQETQYF.